This TCR beta chain comes out of a study of blood T cell repertoires in COVID-19. Study as a whole: Acute and convalescent COVID-19 specimens originated in the United States, Italy and Spain.

The CDR3 totals 12 residues. Looked up from germline, CDR1 is SEHNR and CDR2 is FQNEAQ (reference sequence). J lost 5 bases, V lost 3 bases, and 1 base had no gene match. Generated by immunoSEQ multiplex PCR, the TCRdb table keeps only in-frame clones and is missing some. The sample carries around 250,000 clones, approximately 84% recorded once. The chain uses TRBV7-9 and TRBJ2-7, with TRBD1 matching over 7 bases. The source of this sequence is a human donor in a cohort sampled during active COVID-19. Sequenced: peripheral blood. Written as DNA, the CDR3 is TGTGCCAGCAGCTTTACAGGGGACGAGCAGTACTTC. It is translated as CASSFTGDEQYF.